This is a list of T cell receptor beta chains from one sample in a study of OX40 agonist ivuxolimab in advanced cancers. Measured with immunoSEQ multiplex PCR; TCRdb has only the in-frame clones, and not every one. This sample yields tens of thousands of clones, of which around nine tenths are seen a single time; about 5.5% belongs to the top ten. Here the sequenced sample was CD4+ or CD8+ T cells sorted from blood, taken in a trial of the OX40 agonist ivuxolimab. The receptors were gathered from an adult with an advanced solid tumor such as melanoma, head and neck, liver or kidney cancer. Both conserved end residues are part of each CDR3. A D gene is named only where the DNA matches it firmly. Clone size is shown for a subset of rows, as once, few, many or a class of expanded clone.

v_gene	d_gene	abundance	j_gene	CDR3aa	CDR3nt
TRBV25-1	-	-	TRBJ1-1	CASRDITEAFF	TGTGCCAGCAGGGACATCACTGAAGCTTTCTTT
TRBV6-5	-	-	TRBJ1-5	CASSYGPVGQPQHF	TGTGCCAGCAGTTACGGACCCGTCGGACAGCCCCAGCATTTT
TRBV27	-	-	TRBJ2-1	CASSLSTGRIDEQFF	TGTGCCAGCAGTTTATCGACCGGGAGAATAGATGAGCAGTTCTTC
TRBV6-5	-	-	TRBJ1-1	CASSRNTDTEAFF	TGTGCCAGCAGCCGAAATACGGACACTGAAGCTTTCTTT
TRBV27	TRBD1	-	TRBJ1-1	CASSSWTGGNTEAFF	TGTGCCAGCAGTTCTTGGACAGGAGGGAACACTGAAGCTTTCTTT
TRBV27	-	-	TRBJ2-1	CASSFDDYNEQFF	TGTGCCAGCAGTTTTGACGACTACAATGAGCAGTTCTTC
TRBV9	TRBD2	-	TRBJ2-3	CASRASGSVTDTQYF	TGTGCCAGCAGGGCTAGCGGGAGCGTGACAGATACGCAGTATTTT
TRBV29-1	-	-	TRBJ1-2	CSVPSQGDYGYTF	TGCAGCGTTCCGTCTCAGGGTGACTATGGCTACACCTTC
TRBV28	TRBD2	-	TRBJ2-7	CASSQTGLGAREQYF	TGTGCCAGCAGCCAAACCGGACTAGGAGCTCGCGAGCAGTACTTC
TRBV28	-	-	TRBJ1-5	CASSLLAYAGQPQHF	TGTGCCAGCAGTTTACTTGCCTACGCGGGACAGCCCCAGCATTTT
TRBV5-1	TRBD1	-	TRBJ1-1	CASSFGFGQASPEAFF	TGCGCCAGCAGCTTCGGTTTCGGACAGGCGAGCCCTGAAGCTTTCTTT
TRBV10-3	-	-	TRBJ2-7	CAISDGYEQYF	TGTGCCATCAGTGATGGATACGAGCAGTACTTC
TRBV6-1	TRBD2	-	TRBJ2-5	CASSEASGGLETQYF	TGTGCCAGCAGTGAAGCTAGCGGGGGGCTGGAGACCCAGTACTTC
TRBV19	TRBD1	-	TRBJ2-7	CASTPGTGAYEQYF	TGTGCCAGTACCCCCGGGACAGGAGCCTACGAGCAGTACTTC
TRBV10-3	TRBD1	-	TRBJ1-2	CATGQGTIGYTF	TGTGCCACAGGACAGGGGACTATTGGCTACACCTTC
TRBV7-2	-	-	TRBJ1-2	CASLPQGLWGYTF	TGTGCCAGCTTACCCCAGGGCCTCTGGGGCTACACCTTC
TRBV13	-	-	TRBJ1-3	CASSLEGGAGISSGNTIYF	TGTGCCAGCAGCTTAGAAGGTGGCGCAGGTATAAGCTCTGGAAACACCATATATTTT
TRBV27	-	-	TRBJ2-1	CASSLLSSYNEQFF	TGTGCCAGCAGTTTATTAAGCTCCTACAATGAGCAGTTCTTC
TRBV5-6	-	-	TRBJ2-2	CASSLAGTANTGELFF	TGTGCCAGCAGCTTGGCCGGGACGGCGAACACCGGGGAGCTGTTTTTT
TRBV29-1	-	-	TRBJ2-7	CSVEGQGKDYEQYF	TGCAGCGTTGAAGGTCAGGGTAAGGACTACGAGCAGTACTTC
TRBV2	-	-	TRBJ1-3	CASILFGSGNTIYF	TGTGCCAGCATTCTTTTCGGCTCTGGAAACACCATATATTTT
TRBV2	-	-	TRBJ1-2	CASSSSHPNYGYTF	TGTGCCAGCAGTTCTTCCCATCCTAACTATGGCTACACCTTC
TRBV9	-	-	TRBJ2-1	CASSVGGEFNEQFF	TGTGCCAGCAGCGTGGGGGGAGAGTTCAATGAGCAGTTCTTC
TRBV27	-	once	TRBJ2-7	CASSSQTGFGEQYF	TGTGCCAGCAGTTCCCAAACAGGTTTTGGCGAGCAGTACTTC
TRBV9	TRBD1	-	TRBJ2-1	CASSALGSGGLNEQFF	TGTGCCAGCAGCGCGCTCGGGTCAGGGGGCCTAAATGAGCAGTTCTTC
TRBV7-9	-	-	TRBJ2-7	CASSPVGPPLSYEQYF	TGCGCCAGCAGCCCCGTGGGACCGCCTCTCTCCTACGAGCAGTACTTC
TRBV9	TRBD1	-	TRBJ2-7	CASSPRTGIPYEQYF	TGTGCCAGCAGCCCAAGGACAGGAATACCCTACGAGCAGTACTTC
TRBV4-1	TRBD1	-	TRBJ2-7	CASRHGTGVVGEQYF	TGCGCCAGCAGACATGGGACAGGGGTGGTAGGGGAGCAGTACTTC
TRBV7-9	-	-	TRBJ1-1	CASSARTDEAFF	TGTGCCAGCAGTGCCAGGACGGATGAAGCTTTCTTT
TRBV15	-	once	TRBJ1-2	CATSRDRGGFGYTF	TGTGCCACCAGCAGAGACCGCGGGGGCTTCGGCTACACCTTC
TRBV4-1	-	-	TRBJ2-3	CASSQGPVTDTQYF	TGCGCCAGCAGCCAAGGACCGGTCACAGATACGCAGTATTTT
TRBV15	-	-	TRBJ1-1	CATSRERNTEAFF	TGTGCCACCAGCAGAGAACGAAACACTGAAGCTTTCTTT
TRBV27	-	-	TRBJ1-1	CASSLIPLRTEAFF	TGTGCCAGCAGTTTAATTCCCCTCCGCACTGAAGCTTTCTTT
TRBV9	TRBD2	-	TRBJ2-7	CASSVGLADSYEQYF	TGTGCCAGCAGCGTAGGACTAGCGGACTCCTACGAGCAGTACTTC
TRBV7-2	TRBD1	-	TRBJ1-2	CASSSGQGGYGYTF	TGTGCCAGCAGCTCCGGACAGGGGGGCTATGGCTACACCTTC
TRBV28	-	-	TRBJ1-5	CASSRALGPGRNQPQHF	TGTGCCAGCAGCCGGGCTCTGGGCCCCGGGAGAAATCAGCCCCAGCATTTT
TRBV27	TRBD2	-	TRBJ2-5	CASSLEFQAGSRETQYF	TGTGCCAGCAGCCTAGAATTCCAAGCGGGGTCGAGGGAGACCCAGTACTTC
TRBV27	TRBD2	once	TRBJ2-3	CASSYSGGTDTQYF	TGTGCCAGCAGCTATAGCGGGGGGACAGATACGCAGTATTTT
TRBV7-9	TRBD2	-	TRBJ2-5	CASSLGQGGLETQYF	TGTGCCAGCAGCTTAGGGCAGGGAGGGTTAGAGACCCAGTACTTC
TRBV27	-	once	TRBJ2-2	CASSSLGDAGTGELFF	TGTGCCAGCAGTTCATTGGGGGACGCGGGCACCGGGGAGCTGTTTTTT
TRBV18	-	-	TRBJ2-7	CASSHTGTTYEQYF	TGTGCCAGCTCACACACCGGGACAACATACGAGCAGTACTTC
TRBV5-6	-	-	TRBJ1-2	CASSLHGDSTSYGYTF	TGTGCCAGCAGCTTGCACGGGGACTCGACCTCCTATGGCTACACCTTC
TRBV5-5	-	few	TRBJ2-1	CASSSGEASYNEQFF	TGTGCCAGCAGCTCTGGGGAGGCGTCCTACAATGAGCAGTTCTTC
TRBV7-2	TRBD2	-	TRBJ2-1	CASSLVGTSGHYNEQFF	TGTGCCAGCAGCTTAGTAGGAACTAGCGGTCACTACAATGAGCAGTTCTTC
TRBV7-9	TRBD2	-	TRBJ2-1	CASSLSSGSLNNEQFF	TGTGCCAGCAGCTTGAGTAGCGGGAGTTTGAACAATGAGCAGTTCTTC
TRBV4-1	TRBD1	-	TRBJ1-2	CASSPRHGRGLGYTF	TGCGCCAGCAGCCCACGTCACGGCAGGGGGCTTGGCTACACCTTC
TRBV19	TRBD1	-	TRBJ2-1	CASSTRQGFWDEQFF	TGTGCCAGTAGTACCAGACAGGGGTTTTGGGATGAGCAGTTCTTC
TRBV18	TRBD1	-	TRBJ1-2	CASSPFGQGARGYTF	TGTGCCAGCTCACCATTTGGACAGGGGGCGCGCGGCTACACCTTC
TRBV19	-	-	TRBJ1-2	CASSIAPGLGVYGYTF	TGTGCCAGTAGTATAGCTCCCGGATTGGGGGTTTATGGCTACACCTTC
TRBV25-1	TRBD2	-	TRBJ2-5	CASSEYSAGAEETQYF	TGTGCCAGCAGTGAATATAGTGCGGGAGCGGAGGAGACCCAGTACTTC
TRBV19	-	once	TRBJ2-2	CARNSLAGTANTGELFF	TGTGCCAGGAATTCTCTAGCTGGAACCGCGAACACCGGGGAGCTGTTTTTT